A selection of T cell receptor beta chains follows, all from one sample in a study of blood T cell repertoires in COVID-19. Sequencing used immunoSEQ multiplex PCR; TCRdb keeps in-frame clones, though not all of them. The sample lists about 140,000 clones, around nine tenths occurring once. Sequencing used peripheral blood. All receptors come from a human donor in a cohort sampled during active COVID-19. Each CDR3 is given with its conserved first and last residue.

cdr3_aa j_call v_call
CASSFSSRGTSGVGTGELFF TRBJ2-2 TRBV28
CASSEWAAGTQETQYF TRBJ2-5 TRBV6-1
CASSPGQGSYEQYF TRBJ2-7 TRBV6-6
CASSKQGISSEQYF TRBJ2-7 TRBV7-9
CASSLRTGKDYGYTF TRBJ1-2 TRBV5-4
CASSSTDTNSPLHF TRBJ1-6 TRBV9
CASSSTGARGSPLHF TRBJ1-6 TRBV7-2
CASSEKTGGRSPLHF TRBJ1-6 TRBV7-9
CAETSGDGPYEQYF TRBJ2-7 TRBV7-9
CASVGQGGGNYGYTF TRBJ1-2 TRBV2
CASSIQADNQPQHF TRBJ1-5 TRBV19
CASSQNPGEHYGYTF TRBJ1-2 TRBV3-1/TRBV3-2
CASSFSGVYEQYF TRBJ2-7 TRBV27
CASSLSSGSNEKLFF TRBJ1-4 TRBV28
CASSFGSVGRGYF TRBJ2-7 TRBV13
CASSEWRRGNTF TRBJ1-2 TRBV10-1
CASSSTGTGYEQYF TRBJ2-7 TRBV11-2
CASSSSGGLNTGELFF TRBJ2-2 TRBV7-2
CASRRGGTEAYGYTF TRBJ1-2 TRBV19
CASGRGVYEQYF TRBJ2-7 TRBV7-6
CASSQDDRMEEKLFF TRBJ1-4 TRBV4-1
CASSLEGRVDLGYTF TRBJ1-2 TRBV5-4
CASSHNEDEQYF TRBJ2-7 TRBV11-3
CASSFLSGGQTPYGYTF TRBJ1-2 TRBV27
CASSLGDPGLGIEQFF TRBJ2-1 TRBV7-7
CASSQDVGVEQYF TRBJ2-4 TRBV4-3
CASSGRRSTDTQYF TRBJ2-3 TRBV5-8
CATSSNRGTEAFF TRBJ1-1 TRBV15
CASSSSGELFF TRBJ2-2 TRBV7-9
CSVEGGRVSTDTQYF TRBJ2-3 TRBV29-1
CASSLDRSNTEAFF TRBJ1-1 TRBV5-1
CASSLEAEDGELFF TRBJ2-2 TRBV3-1/TRBV3-2
CASSLGSQSSSNQPQHF TRBJ1-5 TRBV11-2
CASSMGRGAYEQYF TRBJ2-7 TRBV19
CASSHDSLNTEAFF TRBJ1-1 TRBV3-1/TRBV3-2
CASSSRTGAGEGYTF TRBJ1-2 TRBV7-9
CASSYVRGPGNSPLHF TRBJ1-6 TRBV6-5
CASSLAGAGSEAFF TRBJ1-1 TRBV7-6
CASSSQFSNQPQHF TRBJ1-5 TRBV19
CASSQVGVGTEAFF TRBJ1-1 TRBV3-1/TRBV3-2
CASSDVLDRGSNQPQHF TRBJ1-5 TRBV6-1
CASSSREAYEQYF TRBJ2-7 TRBV7-9
CASSPRLLYNEQFF TRBJ2-1 TRBV11-1
CASSELRQGGEKLFF TRBJ1-4 TRBV19
CASSIGMGGYEQYF TRBJ2-7 TRBV27
CASSLDQGWGYTF TRBJ1-2 TRBV28
CASSPGGGEGEKLFF TRBJ1-4 TRBV5-5
CSASRTSGGDTQYF TRBJ2-3 TRBV20-1
CASSGGVETQYF TRBJ2-5 TRBV28
CASSLGTGGHYGYTF TRBJ1-2 TRBV7-9
CASSVGSGATDTQYF TRBJ2-3 TRBV9
CASSRQAGESGNEQYF TRBJ2-7 TRBV19
CASSNRDRVYNEQFF TRBJ2-1 TRBV11-3
CASNLDNGGMNYGYTF TRBJ1-2 TRBV19
CASSPNQETQYF TRBJ2-5 TRBV3-1/TRBV3-2